This record concerns one TCR beta chain sequence. How the authors handled the data: Estimated nucleated cell counts came from reference gene primer amplification. Clones were read by immunoSEQ multiplex PCR, and TCRdb kept only the in-frame ones, dropping some. The V and J calls and clone size come from that table; D and trimming were worked out from the DNA. This sample has fewer than 150,000 clones, with almost 90% found just once. The sample belongs to a study of blood T cell repertoires in COVID-19. Study context: Whether acute or convalescent, the COVID-19 samples came from the United States, Italy and Spain. PBMCs, B-cell-depleted T cells, or T cells were the source of the cDNA or gDNA that made up the material.

Looked up from germline, CDR1 is MGHRA and CDR2 is YSYEKL. This CDR3 is built from 17 residues. The junction had 11 bases not matched to a gene; V was cut back by 0 bases and J by 7 bases. The sequencing input was peripheral blood. This TCR came from a man aged 45-65 years with active or convalescent COVID-19. V gene TRBV4-1 combines with J gene TRBJ1-5, with TRBD1 matching 8 bases. CDR3 amino acids: CASSQEVGDRGKQPQHF. CDR3 bases: TGCGCCAGCAGCCAAGAAGTTGGCGACAGGGGAAAACAGCCCCAGCATTTT.